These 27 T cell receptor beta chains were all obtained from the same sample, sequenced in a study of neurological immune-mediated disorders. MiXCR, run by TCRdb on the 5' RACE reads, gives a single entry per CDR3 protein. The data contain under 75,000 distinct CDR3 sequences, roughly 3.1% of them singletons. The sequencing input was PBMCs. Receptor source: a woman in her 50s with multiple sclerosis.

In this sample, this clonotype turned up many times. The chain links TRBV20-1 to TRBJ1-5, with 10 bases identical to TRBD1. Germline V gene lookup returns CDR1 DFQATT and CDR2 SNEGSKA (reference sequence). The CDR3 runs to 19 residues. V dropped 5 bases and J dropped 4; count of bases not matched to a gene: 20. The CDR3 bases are TGCAGTGCTGAAATTAGGGGTGGGACAGGGGTAGGGCTTAATCAGCCCCAGCATTTT. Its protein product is CSAEIRGGTGVGLNQPQHF.

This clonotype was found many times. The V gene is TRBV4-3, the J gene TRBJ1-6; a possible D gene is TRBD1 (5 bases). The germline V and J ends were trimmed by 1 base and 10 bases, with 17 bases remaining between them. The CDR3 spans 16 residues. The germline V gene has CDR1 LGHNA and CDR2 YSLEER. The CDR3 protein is CASSQGGSRGLSPLHF. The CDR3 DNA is TGCGCCAGCAGCCAAGGGGGCTCTCGGGGTCTATCACCCCTCCACTTT.

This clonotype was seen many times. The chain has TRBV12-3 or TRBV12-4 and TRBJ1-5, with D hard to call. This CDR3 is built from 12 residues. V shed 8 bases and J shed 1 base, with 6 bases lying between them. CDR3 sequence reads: CASGYSNQPQHF. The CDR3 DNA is TGTGCCAGCGGCTACAGCAATCAGCCCCAGCATTTT.

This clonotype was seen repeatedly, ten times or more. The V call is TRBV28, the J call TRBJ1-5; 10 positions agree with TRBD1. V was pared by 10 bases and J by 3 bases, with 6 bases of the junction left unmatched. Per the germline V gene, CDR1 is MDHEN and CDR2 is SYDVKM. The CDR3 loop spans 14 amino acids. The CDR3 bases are TGTGCCACACAGACAGGGGGCGCCAATCAGCCCCAGCATTTT. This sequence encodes CATQTGGANQPQHF. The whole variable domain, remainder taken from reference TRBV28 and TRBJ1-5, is DVKVTQSSRYLVKRTGEKVFLECVQDMDHENMFWYRQDPGLGLRLIYFSYDVKMKEKGDIPEGYSVSREKKERFSLILESASTNQTSMYLCATQTGGANQPQHFGDGTRLSIL.

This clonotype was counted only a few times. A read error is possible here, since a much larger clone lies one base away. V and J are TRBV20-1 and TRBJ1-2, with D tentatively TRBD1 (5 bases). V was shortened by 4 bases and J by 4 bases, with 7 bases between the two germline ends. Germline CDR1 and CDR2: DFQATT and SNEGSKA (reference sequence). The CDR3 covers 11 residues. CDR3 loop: CSANRIYGYTF. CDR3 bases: TGCAGTGCTAACAGGATCTATGGCTACACCTTC.

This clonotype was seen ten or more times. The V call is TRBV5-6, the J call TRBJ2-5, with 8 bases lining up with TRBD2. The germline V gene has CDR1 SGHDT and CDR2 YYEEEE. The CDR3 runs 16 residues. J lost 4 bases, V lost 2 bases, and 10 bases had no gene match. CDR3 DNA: TGTGCCAGCAGCTTACTGTCAGCGGGGGCCTCAGAGACCCAGTACTTC. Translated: CASSLLSAGASETQYF.

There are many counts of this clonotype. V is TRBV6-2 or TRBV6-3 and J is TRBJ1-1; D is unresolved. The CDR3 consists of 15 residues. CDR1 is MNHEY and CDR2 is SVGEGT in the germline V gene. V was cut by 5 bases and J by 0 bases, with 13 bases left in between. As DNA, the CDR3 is TGTGCCAGCAGTCGCGGAGTACCGTTGAACACTGAAGCTTTCTTT. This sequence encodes CASSRGVPLNTEAFF.

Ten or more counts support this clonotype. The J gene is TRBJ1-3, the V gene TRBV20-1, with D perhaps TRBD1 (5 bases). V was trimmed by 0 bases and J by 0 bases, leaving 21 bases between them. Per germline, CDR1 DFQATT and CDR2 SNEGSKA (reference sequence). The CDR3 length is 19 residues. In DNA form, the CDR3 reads TGCAGTGCTAGAGACCCTAGGCTCACCCGGGGGGTCTCTGGAAACACCATATATTTT. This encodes CSARDPRLTRGVSGNTIYF.

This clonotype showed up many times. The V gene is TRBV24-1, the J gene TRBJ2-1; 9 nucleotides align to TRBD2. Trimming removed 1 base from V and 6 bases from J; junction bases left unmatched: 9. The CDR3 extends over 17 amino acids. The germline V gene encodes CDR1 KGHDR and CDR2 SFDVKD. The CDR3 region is CATSDFGAGGPVNEQFF. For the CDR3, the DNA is TGTGCCACCAGTGATTTTGGGGCGGGAGGGCCAGTCAATGAGCAGTTCTTC.

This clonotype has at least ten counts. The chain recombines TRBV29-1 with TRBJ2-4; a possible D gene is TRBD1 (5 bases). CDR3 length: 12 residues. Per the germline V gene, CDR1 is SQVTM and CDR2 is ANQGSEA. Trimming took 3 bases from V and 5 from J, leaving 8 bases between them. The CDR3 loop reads CSVEGQENIQYF. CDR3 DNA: TGCAGCGTTGAGGGGCAAGAAAACATTCAGTACTTC.

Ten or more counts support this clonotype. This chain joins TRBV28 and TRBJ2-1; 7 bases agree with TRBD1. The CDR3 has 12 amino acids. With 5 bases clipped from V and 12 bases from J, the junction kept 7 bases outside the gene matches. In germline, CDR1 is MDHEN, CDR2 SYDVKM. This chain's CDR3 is CASSLRQGRQFF. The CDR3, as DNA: TGTGCCAGCAGTCTCCGACAGGGCAGGCAGTTCTTC. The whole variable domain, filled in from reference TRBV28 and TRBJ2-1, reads DVKVTQSSRYLVKRTGEKVFLECVQDMDHENMFWYRQDPGLGLRLIYFSYDVKMKEKGDIPEGYSVSREKKERFSLILESASTNQTSMYLCASSLRQGRQFFGPGTRLTVL.

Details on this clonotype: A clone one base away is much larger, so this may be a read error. CDR3 in amino acids: CANSLGLAYNEQFF. The CDR3 DNA sequence: TGTGCCAACAGTTTGGGACTAGCTTACAATGAGCAGTTCTTC. This chain uses TRBV12-3 or TRBV12-4 with TRBJ2-1; the match to TRBD2 covers 9 bases. There are 14 residues in the CDR3.

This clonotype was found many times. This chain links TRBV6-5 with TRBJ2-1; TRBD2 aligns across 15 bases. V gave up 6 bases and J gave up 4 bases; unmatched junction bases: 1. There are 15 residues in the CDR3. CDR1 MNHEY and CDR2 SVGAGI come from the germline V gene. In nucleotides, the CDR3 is TGTGCCAGCAGAGGGACTAGCGGGAGGTACAATGAGCAGTTCTTC. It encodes CASRGTSGRYNEQFF.

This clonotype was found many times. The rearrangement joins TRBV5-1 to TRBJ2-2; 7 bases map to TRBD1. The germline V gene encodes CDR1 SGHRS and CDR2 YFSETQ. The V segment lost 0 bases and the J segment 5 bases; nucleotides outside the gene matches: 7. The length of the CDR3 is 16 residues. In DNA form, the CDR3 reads TGCGCCAGCAGCTTGGATGCGGTCAGGGGGACCGGGGAGCTGTTTTTT. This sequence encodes CASSLDAVRGTGELFF.

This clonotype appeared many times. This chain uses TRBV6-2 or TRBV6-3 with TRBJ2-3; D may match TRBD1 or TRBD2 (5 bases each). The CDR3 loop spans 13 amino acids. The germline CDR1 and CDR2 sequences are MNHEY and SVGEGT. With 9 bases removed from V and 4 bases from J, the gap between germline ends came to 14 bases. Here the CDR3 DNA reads TGTGCCAGTTCCGGGACCGAGGCAGATACGCAGTATTTT. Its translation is CASSGTEADTQYF.

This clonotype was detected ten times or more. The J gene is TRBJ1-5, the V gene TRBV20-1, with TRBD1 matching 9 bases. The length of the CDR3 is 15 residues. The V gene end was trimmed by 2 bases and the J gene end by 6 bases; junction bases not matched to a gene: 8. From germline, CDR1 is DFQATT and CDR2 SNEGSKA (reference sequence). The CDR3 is CSARIDRGSGQPQHF. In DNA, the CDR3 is TGCAGTGCTAGAATTGACAGGGGGAGCGGTCAGCCCCAGCATTTT.

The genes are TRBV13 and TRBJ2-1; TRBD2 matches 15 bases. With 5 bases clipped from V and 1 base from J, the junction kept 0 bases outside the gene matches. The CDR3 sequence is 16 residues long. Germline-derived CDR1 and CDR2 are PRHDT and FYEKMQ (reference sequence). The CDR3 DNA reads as TGTGCCAGCAGCGGGACTAGCGGGAGGTCCTACAATGAGCAGTTCTTC. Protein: CASSGTSGRSYNEQFF.

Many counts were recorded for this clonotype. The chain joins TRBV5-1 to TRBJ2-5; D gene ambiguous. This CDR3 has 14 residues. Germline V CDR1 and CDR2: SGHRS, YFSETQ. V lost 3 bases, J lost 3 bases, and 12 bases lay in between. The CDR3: CASSSSGLEETQYF. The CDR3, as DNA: TGCGCCAGCAGCTCCTCGGGTCTGGAAGAGACCCAGTACTTC.

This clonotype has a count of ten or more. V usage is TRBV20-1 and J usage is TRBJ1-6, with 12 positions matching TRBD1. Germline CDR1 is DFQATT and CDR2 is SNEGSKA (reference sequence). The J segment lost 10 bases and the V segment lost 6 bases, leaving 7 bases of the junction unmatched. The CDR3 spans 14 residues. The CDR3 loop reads CSAAPGQGASPLHF. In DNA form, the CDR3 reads TGCAGTGCCGCTCCGGGACAGGGGGCCTCACCCCTCCACTTT.

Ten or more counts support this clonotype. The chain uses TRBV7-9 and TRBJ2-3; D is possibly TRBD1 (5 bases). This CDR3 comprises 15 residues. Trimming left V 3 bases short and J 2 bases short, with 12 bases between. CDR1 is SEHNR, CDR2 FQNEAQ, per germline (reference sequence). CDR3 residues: CASSLAWGPTDTQYF. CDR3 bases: TGTGCCAGCAGCTTGGCTTGGGGCCCCACAGATACGCAGTATTTT.

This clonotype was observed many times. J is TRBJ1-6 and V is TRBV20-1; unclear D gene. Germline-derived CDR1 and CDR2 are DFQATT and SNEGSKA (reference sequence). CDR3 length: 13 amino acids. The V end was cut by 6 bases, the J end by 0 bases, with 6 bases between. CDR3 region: CSAPSSYNSPLHF. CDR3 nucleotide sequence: TGCAGTGCCCCTAGCTCCTATAATTCACCCCTCCACTTT.

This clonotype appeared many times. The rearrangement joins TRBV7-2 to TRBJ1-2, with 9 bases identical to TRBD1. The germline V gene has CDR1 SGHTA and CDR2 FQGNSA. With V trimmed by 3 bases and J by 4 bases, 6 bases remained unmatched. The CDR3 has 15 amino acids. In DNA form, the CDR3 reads TGTGCCAGCAGCTTGTCGGACAGGGGATTCTATGGCTACACCTTC. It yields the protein CASSLSDRGFYGYTF.

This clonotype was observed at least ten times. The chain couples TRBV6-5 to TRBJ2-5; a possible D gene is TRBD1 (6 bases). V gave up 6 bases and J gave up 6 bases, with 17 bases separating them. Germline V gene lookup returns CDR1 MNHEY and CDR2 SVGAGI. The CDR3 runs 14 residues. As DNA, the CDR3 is TGTGCCAGCAGGTTCCAGGGGCAAGGGAAGACCCAGTACTTC. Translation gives CASRFQGQGKTQYF.

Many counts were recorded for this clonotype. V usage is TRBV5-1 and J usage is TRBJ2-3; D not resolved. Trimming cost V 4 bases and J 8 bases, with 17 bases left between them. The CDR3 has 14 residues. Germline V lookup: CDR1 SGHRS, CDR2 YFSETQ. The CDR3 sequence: CASSPGSLGITQYF. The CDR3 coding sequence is TGCGCCAGCAGCCCCGGGTCATTGGGAATTACGCAGTATTTT.

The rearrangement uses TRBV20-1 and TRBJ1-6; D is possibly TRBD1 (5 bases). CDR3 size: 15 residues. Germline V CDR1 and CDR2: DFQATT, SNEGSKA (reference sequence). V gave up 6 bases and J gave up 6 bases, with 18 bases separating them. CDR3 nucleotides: TGCAGTGCCCCGATGGGGGATCGCCGTAATTCACCCCTCCACTTT. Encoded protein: CSAPMGDRRNSPLHF.

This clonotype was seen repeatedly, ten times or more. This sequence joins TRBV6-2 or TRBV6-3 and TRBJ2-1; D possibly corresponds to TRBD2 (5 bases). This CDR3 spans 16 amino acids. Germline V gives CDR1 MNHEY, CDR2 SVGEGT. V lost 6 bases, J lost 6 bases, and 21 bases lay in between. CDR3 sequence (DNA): TGTGCCAGCAGAGACCTTCAAGGCGTGGCGGGCAATGAGCAGTTCTTC. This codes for CASRDLQGVAGNEQFF.

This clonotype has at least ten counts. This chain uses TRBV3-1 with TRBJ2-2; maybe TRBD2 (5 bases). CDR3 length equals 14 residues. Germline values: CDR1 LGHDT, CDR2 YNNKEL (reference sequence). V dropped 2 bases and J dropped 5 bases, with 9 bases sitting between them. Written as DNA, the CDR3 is TGTGCCAGCAGCCAAAGAGGCGGGACCGGGGAGCTGTTTTTT. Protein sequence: CASSQRGGTGELFF.